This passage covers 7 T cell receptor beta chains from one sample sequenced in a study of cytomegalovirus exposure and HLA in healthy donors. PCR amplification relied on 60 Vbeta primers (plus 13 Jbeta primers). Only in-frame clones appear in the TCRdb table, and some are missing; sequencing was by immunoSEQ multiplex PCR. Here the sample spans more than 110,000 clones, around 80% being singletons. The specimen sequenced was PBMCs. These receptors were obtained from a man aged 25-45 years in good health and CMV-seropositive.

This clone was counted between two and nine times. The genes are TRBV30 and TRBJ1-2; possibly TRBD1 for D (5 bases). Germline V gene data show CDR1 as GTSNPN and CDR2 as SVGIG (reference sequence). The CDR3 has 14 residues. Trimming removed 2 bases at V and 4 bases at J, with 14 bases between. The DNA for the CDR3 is TGTGCCTGGAGTCCCCAAACAGGAGTCTATGGCTACACCTTC. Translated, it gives CAWSPQTGVYGYTF.

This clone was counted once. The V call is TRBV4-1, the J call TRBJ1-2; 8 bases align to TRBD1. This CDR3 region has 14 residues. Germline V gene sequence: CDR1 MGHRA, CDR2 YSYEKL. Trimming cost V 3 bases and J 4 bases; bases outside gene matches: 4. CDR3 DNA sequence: TGCGCCAGCAGCCATACAGGGGGGGGCTATGGCTACACCTTC. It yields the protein CASSHTGGGYGYTF.

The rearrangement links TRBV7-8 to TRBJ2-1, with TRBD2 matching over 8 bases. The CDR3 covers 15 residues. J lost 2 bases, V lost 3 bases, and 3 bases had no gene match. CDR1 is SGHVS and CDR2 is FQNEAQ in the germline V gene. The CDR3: CASSFLAGPYNEQFF. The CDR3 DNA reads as TGTGCCAGCAGCTTCCTAGCGGGCCCCTACAATGAGCAGTTCTTC. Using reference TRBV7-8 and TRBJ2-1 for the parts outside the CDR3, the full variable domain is GAGVSQSPRYKVAKRGQDVALRCDPISGHVSLFWYQQALGQGPEFLTYFQNEAQLDKSGLPSDRFFAERPEGSVSTLKIQRTQQEDSAVYLCASSFLAGPYNEQFFGPGTRLTVL.

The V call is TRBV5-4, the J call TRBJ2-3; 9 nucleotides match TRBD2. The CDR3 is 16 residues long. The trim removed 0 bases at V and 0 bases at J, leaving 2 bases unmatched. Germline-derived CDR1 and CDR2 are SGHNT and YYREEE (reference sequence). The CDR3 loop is CASSLGGGASTDTQYF. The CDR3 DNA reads TGTGCCAGCAGCTTGGGCGGGGGGGCCAGCACAGATACGCAGTATTTT.

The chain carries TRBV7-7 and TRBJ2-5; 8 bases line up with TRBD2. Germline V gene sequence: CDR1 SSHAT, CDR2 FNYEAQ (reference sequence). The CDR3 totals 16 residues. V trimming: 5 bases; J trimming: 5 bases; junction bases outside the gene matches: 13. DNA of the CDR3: TGTGCCAGCAGCCCCCTTAGGAGCGGGAGCGGTGAGACCCAGTACTTC. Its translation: CASSPLRSGSGETQYF.

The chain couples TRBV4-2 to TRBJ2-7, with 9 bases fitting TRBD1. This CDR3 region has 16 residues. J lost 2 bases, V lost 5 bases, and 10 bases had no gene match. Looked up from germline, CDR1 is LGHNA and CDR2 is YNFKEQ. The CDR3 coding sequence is TGTGCCAGCAGCTCCCGAGCGGACAGGGGTCCCTACGAGCAGTACTTC. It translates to CASSSRADRGPYEQYF.

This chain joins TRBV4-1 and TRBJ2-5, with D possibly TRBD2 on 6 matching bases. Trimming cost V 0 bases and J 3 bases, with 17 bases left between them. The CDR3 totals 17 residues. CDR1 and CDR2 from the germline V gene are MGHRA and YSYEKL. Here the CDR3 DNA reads TGCGCCAGCAGCCAAGATACCTACTCGGCGGGGAAAGAGACCCAGTACTTC. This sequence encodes CASSQDTYSAGKETQYF.